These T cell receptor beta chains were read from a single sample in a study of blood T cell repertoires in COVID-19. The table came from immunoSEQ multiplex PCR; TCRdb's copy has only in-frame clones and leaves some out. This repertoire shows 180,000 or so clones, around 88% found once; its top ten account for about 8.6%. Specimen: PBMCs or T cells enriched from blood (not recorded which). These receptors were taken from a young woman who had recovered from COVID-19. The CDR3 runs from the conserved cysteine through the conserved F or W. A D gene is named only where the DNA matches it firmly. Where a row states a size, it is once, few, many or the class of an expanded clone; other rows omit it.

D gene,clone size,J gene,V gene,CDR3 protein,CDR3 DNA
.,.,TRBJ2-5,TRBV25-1,CASSQAGLQETQYF,TGTGCCAGCAGCCAAGCGGGCCTCCAAGAGACCCAGTACTTC
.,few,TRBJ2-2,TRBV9,CASSAGRKQRNTGELFF,TGTGCCAGCAGCGCAGGGCGGAAACAACGAAACACCGGGGAGCTGTTTTTT
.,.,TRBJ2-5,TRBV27,CASSPFRAAGLQETQYF,TGTGCCAGCAGTCCTTTCCGGGCAGCGGGTCTCCAAGAGACCCAGTACTTC
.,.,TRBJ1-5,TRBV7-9,CASSLEAGPIIPQHF,TGTGCCAGCAGCTTAGAGGCAGGGCCGATCATACCCCAGCATTTT
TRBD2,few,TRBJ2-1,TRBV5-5,CASSLEGLAGNEQFF,TGTGCCAGCAGCCTGGAGGGACTAGCGGGTAATGAGCAGTTCTTC
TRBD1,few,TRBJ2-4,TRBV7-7,CASSFPSGGGQGAHGAKNIQYF,TGTGCTAGCAGCTTTCCCTCCGGAGGGGGACAGGGGGCGCATGGGGCCAAAAACATTCAGTACTTC
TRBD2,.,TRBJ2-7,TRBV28,CASSLETSGSLAGEQYF,TGTGCCAGCAGTCTTGAGACTAGCGGGAGTTTGGCCGGCGAGCAGTACTTC
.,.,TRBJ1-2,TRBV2,CASGDSYGYTF,TGTGCCAGCGGCGACAGCTATGGCTACACCTTC
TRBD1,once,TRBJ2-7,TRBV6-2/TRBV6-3,CASSFPGQGAYEQYF,TGTGCCAGCAGTTTCCCGGGACAGGGGGCTTACGAGCAGTACTTC
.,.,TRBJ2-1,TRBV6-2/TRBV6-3,CASSYSGPDEQFF,TGTGCCAGCAGTTACTCGGGCCCTGATGAGCAGTTCTTC
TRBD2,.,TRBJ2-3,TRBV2,CASSNIAGWDTQYF,TGTGCCAGCAGCAACATAGCGGGATGGGATACGCAGTATTTT
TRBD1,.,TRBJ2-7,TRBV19,CASSRQGSDEQHF,TGTGCCAGTAGTAGACAGGGAAGTGACGAGCAGCACTTC
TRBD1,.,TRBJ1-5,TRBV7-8,CASRQGFGSSNQPQHF,TGTGCCAGTAGACAGGGTTTCGGGTCTAGCAATCAGCCCCAGCATTTT
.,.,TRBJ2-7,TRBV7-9,CASSFNSDHYEQYF,TGTGCCAGCAGCTTTAATAGCGACCACTACGAGCAGTACTTC
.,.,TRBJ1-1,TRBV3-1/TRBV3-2,CASSEEGSLMNTEAFF,TGTGCCAGCAGCGAAGAGGGCAGCTTAATGAACACTGAAGCTTTCTTT
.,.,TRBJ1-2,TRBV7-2,CASSLALRGAGSGYTF,TGTGCCAGCAGCTTAGCGCTCAGAGGTGCTGGCTCTGGCTACACCTTC
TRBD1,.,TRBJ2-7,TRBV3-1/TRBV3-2,CASSPMAGQGVYEQYF,TGTGCCAGCAGCCCTATGGCAGGACAGGGGGTTTACGAGCAGTACTTC
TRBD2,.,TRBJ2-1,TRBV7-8,CASSPRADSGAYNEQFF,TGTGCCAGCAGCCCCCGAGCCGATAGCGGGGCCTACAATGAGCAGTTCTTC
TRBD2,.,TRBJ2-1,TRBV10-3,CAISVGLAGDGEQFF,TGTGCCATCAGTGTCGGACTAGCGGGAGATGGGGAGCAGTTCTTC
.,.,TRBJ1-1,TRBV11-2,CASSFGPGNTEAFF,TGTGCCAGCAGCTTCGGTCCGGGGAACACTGAAGCTTTCTTT
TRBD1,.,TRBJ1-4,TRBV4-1,CASSQDGGQVGKDEKLFF,TGCGCCAGCAGCCAGGACGGGGGACAGGTTGGGAAGGATGAAAAACTGTTTTTT
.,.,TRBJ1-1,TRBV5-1,CASSLELTGSQNTEAFF,TGCGCCAGCAGCTTAGAGCTGACGGGGTCACAGAACACTGAAGCTTTCTTT
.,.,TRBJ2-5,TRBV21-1,CASSNRDRDQETQYF,TGTGCCAGCAGCAACCGGGACAGGGACCAAGAGACCCAGTACTTC
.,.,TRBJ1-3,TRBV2,CASRRIGNTIYF,TGTGCCAGCAGGCGCATAGGAAACACCATATATTTT
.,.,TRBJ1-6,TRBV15,CATSRVQYNSPLHF,TGTGCCACCAGCAGAGTACAGTATAATTCACCCCTCCACTTT
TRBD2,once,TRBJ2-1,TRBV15,CATSRDRGLAGGPGALFF,TGTGCCACCAGCAGAGATCGAGGACTAGCGGGAGGGCCCGGGGCTTTGTTCTTC
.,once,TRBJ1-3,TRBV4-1,CASSHRSGNTIYF,TGCGCCAGCAGCCATCGGTCTGGAAACACCATATATTTT
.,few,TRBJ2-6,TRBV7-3,CASRKNDLGWVANRSGANVLTF,TGTGCCAGCAGAAAAAATGACCTCGGGTGGGTGGCGAATCGCTCTGGGGCCAACGTCCTGACTTTC
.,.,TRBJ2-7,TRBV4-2,CASSQRPLAESSYEQYF,TGTGCCAGCAGCCAGCGCCCCCTAGCTGAAAGCTCCTACGAGCAGTACTTC